The text below deals with one T cell receptor beta chain. What it binds is not known. This sample was taken from a study of molecular identifiers for immune sequencing clone quantification. TCRdb called the PCR reads again in MiXCR, with one record for every CDR3 protein. The sample has 350,000 or so distinct CDR3 sequences, over 20% seen once. Notes on the study in general: Jurkat TCR RNA that was spiked in from one cell was reportedly detectable among one million naive cells.

This CDR3 is 14 amino acids long. Trimming took off 2 bases at V and 3 bases at J, with 11 bases between the two ends. Germline V CDR1 and CDR2: GTSNPN, SVGIG (reference sequence). This chain uses TRBV30 with TRBJ2-1; D might be TRBD1 or TRBD2, each matching 6 bases. Material for sequencing was naive CD8+ T cells from blood, with Jurkat cell RNA spiked in. Stated subset: FACS-sorted CD8+CD4-CCR7+CD45RA+ naive T cells. The receptor was isolated from a human donor in good health. Some libraries in this study had Jurkat cell RNA spiked in. The CDR3 coding sequence is TGTGCCTGGAGTCTAGGGGGAGGCTACAATGAGCAGTTCTTC. This codes for CAWSLGGGYNEQFF.